The 21 T cell receptor beta chains below were found in one sample sequenced in a study of cytomegalovirus exposure and HLA in healthy donors. PCR amplification relied on 60 Vbeta primers (plus 13 Jbeta primers). TCRdb's copy holds only in-frame clones and misses some; the assay was immunoSEQ multiplex PCR. Here the sample spans some 180,000 clones, around 77% being singletons. The specimen was PBMCs. Receptor source: a woman in her twenties or thirties in good health and CMV-seronegative.

The sample holds one count of this clone. The chain has TRBV27 and TRBJ2-2; D is possibly TRBD2 (5 bases). The germline V gene has CDR1 MNHEY and CDR2 SMNVEV (reference sequence). CDR3 length equals 17 residues. Trimming shortened V by 1 base and J by 7 bases, and 19 bases separated the two germline ends. The CDR3 region has the DNA TGTGCCAGCAGTTTATGGGCCGGGGTCGAAGACGGCGGGGAGCTGTTTTTT. This encodes CASSLWAGVEDGGELFF.

This clone appeared a few times. J is TRBJ2-1 and V is TRBV11-2, with TRBD2 matching 8 bases. The length of the CDR3 is 13 residues. Trimming at V came to 3 bases and at J to 6 bases, leaving 1 base not matched to a gene. CDR1 SGHAT and CDR2 FQNNGV come from the germline V gene. This chain's CDR3 is CASSFGTSNEQFF. The CDR3 DNA reads as TGTGCCAGCAGCTTCGGGACTAGCAATGAGCAGTTCTTC.

Remarks on this clone: Other DNA sequences within the sample encode an identical CDR3. The V gene is TRBV5-6, the J gene TRBJ2-7; tentative D call: TRBD2 (7 bases). Trimming stripped 2 bases from V and 2 bases from J, with 17 bases between. The CDR3 loop spans 16 amino acids. Germline CDR1 SGHDT, CDR2 YYEEEE. CDR3 residues: CASSLRLAGATYEQYF. CDR3 bases: TGTGCCAGCAGCTTAAGACTAGCAGGGGCGACCTACGAGCAGTACTTC. Variable domain in full (rest from reference TRBV5-6 and TRBJ2-7): DAGVTQSPTHLIKTRGQQVTLRCSPKSGHDTVSWYQQALGQGPQFIFQYYEEEERQRGNFPDRFSGHQFPNYSSELNVNALLLGDSALYLCASSLRLAGATYEQYFGPGTRLTVT.

The chain carries TRBV7-2 and TRBJ2-3; TRBD1 agrees at 7 bases. Looked up from germline, CDR1 is SGHTA and CDR2 is FQGNSA. V lost 6 bases and J lost 1; bases outside the gene matches: 4. CDR3 length: 14 amino acids. The CDR3 loop reads CASSPGQGTDTQYF. CDR3 DNA sequence: TGTGCCAGCAGTCCCGGACAGGGCACAGATACGCAGTATTTT.

The rearrangement uses TRBV5-1 and TRBJ1-6, with a possible D match to TRBD1 (6 bases). CDR1 SGHRS and CDR2 YFSETQ come from the germline V gene. The ends were cut back, 4 bases at V and 5 bases at J, with 13 bases in the middle. This CDR3 comprises 15 residues. This CDR3 is CASSLTGDNNSPLHF. The CDR3 DNA reads TGCGCCAGCAGCCTGACAGGAGATAATAATTCACCCCTCCACTTT.

The V and J genes are TRBV19 and TRBJ1-5; 7 bases align to TRBD1. The CDR3 extends over 16 amino acids. Germline V gene lookup returns CDR1 LNHDA and CDR2 SQIVND (reference sequence). The junction had 14 bases not matched to a gene; V was cut back by 7 bases and J by 5 bases. The CDR3 is CASNLIVGDSYQPQHF. Written as DNA, the CDR3 is TGTGCCAGTAATTTAATTGTCGGGGACAGTTATCAGCCCCAGCATTTT.

The gene calls are TRBV6-5 and TRBJ1-3; no clear D. This CDR3 spans 12 amino acids. Deletions cut 11 bases from V and 0 bases from J, with 8 bases between. The germline V gene encodes CDR1 MNHEY and CDR2 SVGAGI. In DNA, the CDR3 is TGTGCCTCCGCGGGCTCTGGAAACACCATATATTTT. Amino acids: CASAGSGNTIYF.

This clone occurred a few times. This specimen includes other DNA sequences encoding the same CDR3. The chain joins TRBV6-5 to TRBJ1-2, with D possibly TRBD1 on 5 matching bases. Germline V lookup: CDR1 MNHEY, CDR2 SVGAGI. CDR3 size: 13 residues. V was shortened by 0 bases and J by 7 bases, with 9 bases between the two germline ends. The CDR3 DNA reads as TGTGCCAGCAGTTACTCTTCTGGGGCTGGCTACACCTTC. This sequence encodes CASSYSSGAGYTF.

For the CDR3, the DNA is TGTGCCAGCAGCTCTGTCCCTGGCTACACCTTC. This encodes CASSSVPGYTF. The J gene is TRBJ1-2, the V gene TRBV6-1; D not certain. Deletions cut 6 bases from V and 7 bases from J, with 9 bases between. This CDR3 region has 11 residues. CDR1 is MNHNS and CDR2 is SASEGT in the germline V gene.

The chain uses TRBV30 and TRBJ2-3; D not resolved. CDR1 GTSNPN and CDR2 SVGIG come from the germline V gene (reference sequence). The CDR3 covers 14 residues. The V and J ends lost 4 bases and 5 bases respectively, with 16 bases between them. The CDR3 protein is CAWNNGGPVDTQYF. The CDR3 nucleotides are TGTGCCTGGAATAATGGCGGCCCGGTAGATACGCAGTATTTT. The full variable domain, its missing parts supplied by reference TRBV30 and TRBJ2-3, is SQTIHQWPATLVQPVGSPLSLECTVEGTSNPNLYWYRQAAGRGLQLLFYSVGIGQISSEVPQNLSASRPQDRQFILSSKKLLLSDSGFYLCAWNNGGPVDTQYFGPGTRLTVL.

V usage is TRBV5-6 and J usage is TRBJ1-5; D is ambiguous. The germline CDR1 and CDR2 sequences are SGHDT and YYEEEE. Trimming left V 0 bases short and J 4 bases short, with 8 bases between. The CDR3 covers 14 residues. The CDR3 DNA reads as TGTGCCAGCAGCTTGGGGGCGAGTAATCAGCCCCAGCATTTT. It specifies CASSLGASNQPQHF.

A single count supports this clone. This rearrangement joins TRBV6-1 to TRBJ2-7; TRBD1 matches at 7 bases. CDR1 and CDR2 (germline): MNHNS, SASEGT. V dropped 2 bases and J dropped 2; count of bases not matched to a gene: 3. The CDR3 length is 14 residues. CDR3 in amino acids: CASSERGQPYEQYF. DNA for the CDR3: TGTGCCAGCAGTGAAAGGGGACAGCCCTACGAGCAGTACTTC.

The rearrangement joins TRBV25-1 to TRBJ2-1; TRBD1 matches at 8 bases. Germline CDR1 MGHDK, CDR2 SYGVNS. CDR3 length: 15 residues. With 6 bases clipped from V and 0 bases from J, the junction kept 4 bases outside the gene matches. The CDR3 bases are TGTGCCAGCAGCACGGACAGGGCCTCCTACAATGAGCAGTTCTTC. Its translation: CASSTDRASYNEQFF.

The genes are TRBV2 and TRBJ2-3; 9 bases agree with TRBD2. CDR3 length: 16 amino acids. The germline CDR1 and CDR2 sequences are SNHLY and FYNNEI. V was clipped by 3 bases and J by 2 bases; unmatched bases: 6. CDR3 nucleotides: TGTGCCAGCAGTGAGGGCGGGGGGGCGAACACAGATACGCAGTATTTT. Amino acids: CASSEGGGANTDTQYF.

The V and J genes are TRBV27 and TRBJ2-7; no clear D gene. Trimming removed 7 bases at V and 6 bases at J, with 16 bases between. This CDR3 contains 13 residues. Germline assignment: CDR1 MNHEY and CDR2 SMNVEV (reference sequence). CDR3 DNA sequence: TGTGCCAGCACCGAGATACCCTCAGGCGAGCAGTACTTC. Its translation: CASTEIPSGEQYF.

The J gene is TRBJ2-5, the V gene TRBV6-5; D is undetermined. The tail of the sequence fits TRBJ2-7 better, so the J call may be wrong. CDR1 and CDR2 from the germline V gene are MNHEY and SVGAGI. The CDR3 length is 13 residues. CDR3 coding DNA: TGTGCCAGCAGCCCTTCGGACTCCTACGAGCAGTACTTC. As protein: CASSPSDSYEQYF.

Comment on this clone: The identical CDR3 is also encoded by other nucleotide sequences in the sample. The rearrangement links TRBV5-4 to TRBJ1-2; TRBD1 agrees at 9 bases. Germline V gene sequence: CDR1 SGHNT, CDR2 YYREEE (reference sequence). CDR3 length: 15 amino acids. V trimming: 0 bases; J trimming: 2 bases; junction bases outside the gene matches: 2. This CDR3 reads CASSLGTGANYGYTF. The CDR3, as DNA: TGTGCCAGCAGCTTGGGGACAGGGGCGAACTATGGCTACACCTTC.

The chain joins TRBV12-5 to TRBJ1-2, with TRBD1 matching over 7 bases. V lost 7 bases and J lost 6; bases outside the gene matches: 23. Per the germline V gene, CDR1 is LGHNT and CDR2 is FRNRAP. The length of the CDR3 is 18 residues. The CDR3 bases are TGTGCTAGTGATGTTCAGGGGGAGGCGCTTTGTTTACCCGATGGCTACACCTTC. Encoded protein: CASDVQGEALCLPDGYTF.

V usage is TRBV28 and J usage is TRBJ2-5, with D perhaps TRBD2 (6 bases). The CDR3 sequence is 18 residues long. The germline V gene encodes CDR1 MDHEN and CDR2 SYDVKM. Trimming took off 5 bases at V and 9 bases at J, with 31 bases between the two ends. DNA of the CDR3: TGTGCCAGCAGTCTCCCGTCCCACCGGGACCCCGAATGGGGGGCCCAGTACTTC. It is translated as CASSLPSHRDPEWGAQYF.

A few counts support this clone. The V and J genes are TRBV2 and TRBJ1-1; 8 nucleotides agree with TRBD1. The germline V gene encodes CDR1 SNHLY and CDR2 FYNNEI. The CDR3 is made up of 13 amino acids. V was pared by 4 bases and J by 6 bases, with 4 bases of the junction left unmatched. CDR3: CASSGDRGPEAFF. As DNA, the CDR3 is TGTGCCAGCAGTGGTGACAGGGGACCTGAAGCTTTCTTT.

This chain connects TRBV11-2 to TRBJ2-2, with D tentatively TRBD1 (6 bases). The CDR3 has 14 residues. The germline V gene encodes CDR1 SGHAT and CDR2 FQNNGV. V dropped 5 bases and J dropped 1 base, with 8 bases sitting between them. The CDR3: CASSAQGNTGELFF. CDR3 nucleotide sequence: TGTGCCAGCAGCGCACAGGGGAACACCGGGGAGCTGTTTTTT.